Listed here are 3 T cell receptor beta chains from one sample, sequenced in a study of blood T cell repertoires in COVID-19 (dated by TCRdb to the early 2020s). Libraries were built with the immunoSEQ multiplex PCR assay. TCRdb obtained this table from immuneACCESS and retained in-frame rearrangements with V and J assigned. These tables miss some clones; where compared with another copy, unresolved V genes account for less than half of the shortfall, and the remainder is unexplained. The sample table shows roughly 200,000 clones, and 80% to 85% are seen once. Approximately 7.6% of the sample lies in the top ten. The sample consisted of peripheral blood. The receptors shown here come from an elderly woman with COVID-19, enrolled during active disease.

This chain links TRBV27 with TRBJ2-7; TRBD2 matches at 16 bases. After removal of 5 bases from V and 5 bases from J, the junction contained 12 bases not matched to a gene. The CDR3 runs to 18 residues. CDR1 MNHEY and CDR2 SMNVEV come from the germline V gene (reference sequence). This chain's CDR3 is CASSRRSGTSGGANEQYF. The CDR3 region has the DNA TGTGCCAGCAGTAGGCGCTCCGGGACTAGCGGGGGGGCCAACGAGCAGTACTTC.

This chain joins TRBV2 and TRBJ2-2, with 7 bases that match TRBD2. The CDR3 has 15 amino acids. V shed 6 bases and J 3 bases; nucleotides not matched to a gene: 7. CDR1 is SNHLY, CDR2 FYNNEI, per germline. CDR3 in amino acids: CASRMTSTYTGELFF. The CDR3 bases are TGTGCCAGCAGGATGACTAGCACCTACACCGGGGAGCTGTTTTTT.

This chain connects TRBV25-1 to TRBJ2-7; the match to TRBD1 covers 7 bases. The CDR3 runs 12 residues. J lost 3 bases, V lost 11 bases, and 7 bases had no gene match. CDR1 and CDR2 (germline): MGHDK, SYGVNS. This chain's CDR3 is CARTWDSYEQYF. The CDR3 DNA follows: TGTGCCCGTACCTGGGACAGCTACGAGCAGTACTTC.